The 2 T cell receptor beta chains given below trace back to one sample, sequenced in a study of shared clonotypes between healthy human individuals. Assay used: immunoSEQ multiplex PCR; TCRdb lists only in-frame clones, some missing. The table lists roughly 2.2 million clones, about 92% of them singletons. The sample comprised naive CD4+ T cells from PBMCs. Sample subset: CD45RA+ positively selected. Receptors originate from a man between 18 and 29 years old in good health. Some clones in this sample may be carry-over from other donors' samples.

The sample holds one count of this clone. V usage is TRBV7-9 and J usage is TRBJ1-1, with 12 nucleotides matching TRBD1. Losses at the gene ends were 6 bases for V and 4 bases for J; bases not matched to a gene: 18. Germline V CDR1 and CDR2: SEHNR, FQNEAQ (reference sequence). The CDR3 consists of 19 residues. The CDR3 spells CASSLPRRDRGLVGTEAFF. CDR3 DNA: TGTGCCAGCAGTTTGCCCCGCCGGGACAGGGGGCTCGTAGGCACTGAAGCTTTCTTT.

The V and J genes are TRBV4-2 and TRBJ1-1; TRBD1 aligns across 9 bases. The junction had 4 bases not matched to a gene; V was cut back by 0 bases and J by 5 bases. The CDR3 extends over 15 amino acids. The germline CDR1 and CDR2 sequences are LGHNA and YNFKEQ. In DNA, the CDR3 is TGTGCCAGCAGCCAAGATGGACAGGGGAGAACTGAAGCTTTCTTT. Encoded protein: CASSQDGQGRTEAFF.